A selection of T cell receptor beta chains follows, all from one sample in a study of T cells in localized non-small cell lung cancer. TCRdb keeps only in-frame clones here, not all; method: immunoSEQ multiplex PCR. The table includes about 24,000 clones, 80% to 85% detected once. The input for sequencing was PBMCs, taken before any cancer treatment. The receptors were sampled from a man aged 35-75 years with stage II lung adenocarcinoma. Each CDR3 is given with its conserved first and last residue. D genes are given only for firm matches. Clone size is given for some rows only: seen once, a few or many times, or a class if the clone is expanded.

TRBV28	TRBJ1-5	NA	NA	TGTGCCAGCAGTTTAACTCGGCCCCAGCATTTT	CASSLTRPQHF
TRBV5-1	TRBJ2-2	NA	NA	TGCGCCAGTAGGCCCCTGAGTACCGGGGAGCTGTTTTTT	CASRPLSTGELFF
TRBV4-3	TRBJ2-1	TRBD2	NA	TGCGCCAGCAGCCAGGGACTAGCGGGAGTCGAACGCTCCTACAATGAGCAGTTCTTC	CASSQGLAGVERSYNEQFF
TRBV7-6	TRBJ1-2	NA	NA	TGTGCCAGCAGCCCGCAAGATAGGGACCGAAACTATGGCTACACCTTC	CASSPQDRDRNYGYTF
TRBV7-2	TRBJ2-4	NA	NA	TGTGCCAGCAGCTTACCTGCAGAGGGAAACATTCAGTACTTC	CASSLPAEGNIQYF
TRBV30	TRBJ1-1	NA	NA	TGTGCCTGGAGGCCCCGGGGTGGCACTGAAGCTTTCTTT	CAWRPRGGTEAFF
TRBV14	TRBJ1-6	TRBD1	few	TGTGCCAGCAGCCAAGTGACAGGGGGGTCACCCCTCCACTTT	CASSQVTGGSPLHF
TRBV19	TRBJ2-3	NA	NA	TGTGCCAGTAGTATTCAAGGGGCGCTCGGCACAGATACGCAGTATTTT	CASSIQGALGTDTQYF
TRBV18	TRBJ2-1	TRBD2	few	TGTGCCAGCTCACCACCGGAAATAGCGGGAGATGAGCAGTTCTTC	CASSPPEIAGDEQFF
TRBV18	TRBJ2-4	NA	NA	TGTGCCAGCTCACCAACAAGCATAAACATTCAGTACTTC	CASSPTSINIQYF
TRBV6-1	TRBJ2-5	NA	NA	TGTGCCAGCAGTGATCGGGGCTCGGGGGAGACCCAGTACTTC	CASSDRGSGETQYF
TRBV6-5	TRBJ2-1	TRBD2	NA	TGTGCCAGCACCCCAGCGGGGGGGCGTAGGCAGTTCTTC	CASTPAGGRRQFF
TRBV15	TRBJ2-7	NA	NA	TGTGCCACCAGCCGCCGGCTACAGGTGAACGAGCAGTACTTC	CATSRRLQVNEQYF
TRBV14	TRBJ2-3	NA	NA	TGTGCCAGCAGCCTCGCAGGCACAGATACGCAGTATTTT	CASSLAGTDTQYF
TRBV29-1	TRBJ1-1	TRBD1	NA	TGCAGCGTCGGACAGGGGAACACTGAAGCTTTCTTT	CSVGQGNTEAFF
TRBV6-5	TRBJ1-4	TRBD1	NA	TGTGCCAGCAGTAAGGGACAGACCTTTAATGAAAAACTGTTTTTT	CASSKGQTFNEKLFF
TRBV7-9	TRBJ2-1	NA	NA	TGTGCCAGCAGCTTAAGTCGGAGCCATGAGCAGTTCTTC	CASSLSRSHEQFF
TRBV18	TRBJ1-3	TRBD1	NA	TGTGCCAGCTCACCGAAAGGGGGCCGGAGAGGAAACACCATATATTTT	CASSPKGGRRGNTIYF
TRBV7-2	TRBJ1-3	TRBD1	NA	TGTGCCAGCAGCCCAGCCCCCAGGGGGTCCGGAAACACCATATATTTT	CASSPAPRGSGNTIYF
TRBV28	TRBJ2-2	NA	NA	TGTGCCAGCATAACGGCTAACACCGGGGAGCTGTTTTTT	CASITANTGELFF
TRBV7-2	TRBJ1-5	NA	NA	TGTGCCAGCAGTTGGACAACCAATCAGCCCCAGCATTTT	CASSWTTNQPQHF
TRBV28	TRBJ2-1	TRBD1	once	TGTGCCAGCAGTATTAATTCGGGACAGGGCGGAAACGAGCAGTTCTTC	CASSINSGQGGNEQFF
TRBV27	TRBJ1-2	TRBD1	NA	TGTGTCAGCAGTTTCCTCGGACAGGGGGTGATGTATGGCTACACCTTC	CVSSFLGQGVMYGYTF
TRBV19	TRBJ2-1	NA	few	TGTGCCAGTAGTATAGAAGATGAGCAGTTCTTC	CASSIEDEQFF
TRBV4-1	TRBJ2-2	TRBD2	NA	TGCGCCAGCAGCCAAGATCGGGGGGCCGGGGAGCTGTTTTTT	CASSQDRGAGELFF
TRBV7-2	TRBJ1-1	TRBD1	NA	TGTGCCAGCAGCTTAATCGGGACAGGGGGTAGCATGAACACTGAAGCTTTCTTT	CASSLIGTGGSMNTEAFF
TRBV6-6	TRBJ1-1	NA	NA	TGTGCCAGCAGTTATTCACAGGGGAACACTGAAGCTTTCTTT	CASSYSQGNTEAFF
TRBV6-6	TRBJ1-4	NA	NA	TGTGCCAGCAGTTTTGCGGGGAGGGAAAAACTGTTTTTT	CASSFAGREKLFF
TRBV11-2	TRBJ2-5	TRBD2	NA	TGTGCCAGCAGCTTACGACTAGCGGGATGGGAGACCCAGTACTTC	CASSLRLAGWETQYF
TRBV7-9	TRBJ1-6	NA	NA	TGTGCCAGCAGCGCGACAGTCAGCTCCTATAATTCACCCCTCCACTTT	CASSATVSSYNSPLHF
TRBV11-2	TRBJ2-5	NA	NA	TGTGCCAGCAGCTCCCCCCCAGAGACCCAGTACTTC	CASSSPPETQYF
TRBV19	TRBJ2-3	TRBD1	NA	TGTGCCAGTAGTATTCGAGCCCCCGGGGACAGGGGGCGAAATACGCAGTATTTT	CASSIRAPGDRGRNTQYF
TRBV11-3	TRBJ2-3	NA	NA	TGTGCCAGCAGCCCCCCCGGGGATACGCAGTATTTT	CASSPPGDTQYF
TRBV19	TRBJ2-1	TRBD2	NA	TGTGCCAGTAGTATAGGAATAGCGGGGGCCTACAATGAGCAGTTCTTC	CASSIGIAGAYNEQFF
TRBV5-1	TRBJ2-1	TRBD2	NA	TGCGCCAGCACTCCTGGGACTAGCGGAAACAATGAGCAGTTCTTC	CASTPGTSGNNEQFF
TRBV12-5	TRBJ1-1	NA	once	TGTGCTAGTGCCGGTGGAGCGCGAAGATCTGAAGCTTTCTTT	CASAGGARRSEAFF
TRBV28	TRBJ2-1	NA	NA	TGTGCCAGCAGTTTTCGTGACGGGCCCCGGAATGAGCAGTTCTTC	CASSFRDGPRNEQFF
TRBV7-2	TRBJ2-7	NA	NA	TGTGCCAGCAGCTTATATGGCGAGCAGTACTTC	CASSLYGEQYF
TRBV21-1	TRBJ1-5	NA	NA	TGTGCCAGCAGCAATAATAACAATCAGCCCCAGCATTTT	CASSNNNNQPQHF
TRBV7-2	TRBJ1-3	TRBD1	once	TGTGCCAGCCGGGGACAGGGGGCTGGAAACACCATATATTTT	CASRGQGAGNTIYF
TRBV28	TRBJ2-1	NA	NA	TGTGCCAGCAGTCCCACCGGCGGTCAGGGGAATCGGAATGAGCAGTTCTTC	CASSPTGGQGNRNEQFF
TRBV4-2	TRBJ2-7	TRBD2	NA	TGTGCCAGCAGATCAGGACTAGCGGGGTCCTACGAGCAGTACTTC	CASRSGLAGSYEQYF
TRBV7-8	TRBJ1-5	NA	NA	TGTGCCAGCAGCTCAGATGGGGGCAATCAGCCCCAGCATTTT	CASSSDGGNQPQHF
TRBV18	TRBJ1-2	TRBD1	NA	TGTGCCAGCTCACCCGGGGACAGGGGATACAGTGGCTACACCTTC	CASSPGDRGYSGYTF
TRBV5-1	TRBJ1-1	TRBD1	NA	TGCGCCAGCAGCCTAATGACAGGGGCTGAAGCTTTCTTT	CASSLMTGAEAFF
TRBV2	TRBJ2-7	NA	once	TGTGCCAGCCGCCGAGAACGTGGGGGAGGAGGCTACGAGCAGTACTTC	CASRRERGGGGYEQYF
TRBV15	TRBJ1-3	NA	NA	TGTGCCACCAGCAAAGGAGGGTCCGGAAACACCATATATTTT	CATSKGGSGNTIYF